This T cell receptor beta chain stems from a study of blood T cell repertoires in COVID-19. Study information: Acute-phase and convalescent COVID-19 samples originated in the United States, Italy and Spain. PBMCs, B-cell-depleted T cells, or T cells were the source of the cDNA or gDNA that made up the material.

CDR3 length equals 15 residues. V was trimmed by 6 bases and J by 6 bases, leaving 15 bases between them. Germline-derived CDR1 and CDR2 are MRHNA and SNTAGT. Study processing details: Amplifying reference gene primers gave estimates of nucleated cell counts. The repertoire was sequenced with immunoSEQ multiplex PCR; TCRdb's copy has only in-frame clones and lacks some. The DNA was the basis for D and trimming; V, J and clone size are from that table. The sample contains about 210,000 clones, around three quarters of which appear only once. Sequenced: peripheral blood. The source of this sequence is a woman in her seventies with acute or convalescent COVID-19. The chain carries TRBV6-4 and TRBJ1-6; no clear D gene. The CDR3, as DNA: TGTGCCAGCAGCGAAGCAGGAACCGTTAATTCACCCCTCCACTTT. Translating gives CASSEAGTVNSPLHF.